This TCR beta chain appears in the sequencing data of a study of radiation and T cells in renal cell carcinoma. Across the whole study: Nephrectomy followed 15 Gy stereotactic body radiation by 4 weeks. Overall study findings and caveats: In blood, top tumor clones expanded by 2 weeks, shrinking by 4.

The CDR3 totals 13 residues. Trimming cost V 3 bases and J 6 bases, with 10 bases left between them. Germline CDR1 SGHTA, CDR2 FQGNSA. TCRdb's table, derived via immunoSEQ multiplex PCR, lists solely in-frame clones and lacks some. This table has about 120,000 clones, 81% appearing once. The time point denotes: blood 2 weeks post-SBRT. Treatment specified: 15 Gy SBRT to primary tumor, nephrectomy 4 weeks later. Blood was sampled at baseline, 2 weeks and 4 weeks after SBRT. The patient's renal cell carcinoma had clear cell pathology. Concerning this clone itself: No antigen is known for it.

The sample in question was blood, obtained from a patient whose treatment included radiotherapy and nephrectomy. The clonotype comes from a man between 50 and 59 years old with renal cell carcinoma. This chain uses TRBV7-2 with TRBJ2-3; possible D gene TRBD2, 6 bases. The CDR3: CASSLDYLDTQYF. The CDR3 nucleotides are TGTGCCAGCAGCTTGGACTATTTGGATACGCAGTATTTT.